This entry concerns a single T cell receptor beta chain. This entry comes from a study of blood T cell repertoires in COVID-19. Methods used by the authors: Amplification of reference gene primers provided the estimated nucleated cell counts. Sequenced by immunoSEQ multiplex PCR; TCRdb stores in-frame clones only, minus some. The V and J calls and clone size were taken over from that table, and D and trimming were inferred from the DNA. The sample consists of roughly 160,000 clones, around 85% of them appearing once. The origin of this receptor is a man aged 60 to 69 with acute or convalescent COVID-19. Sequencing was performed on peripheral blood.

CDR3 in DNA: TGCAGTGCTAGTAAGAGCGGGAGCGGTGAAGATACGCAGTATTTT. Translation: CSASKSGSGEDTQYF. The rearrangement links TRBV20-1 to TRBJ2-3, with 8 bases lining up with TRBD2. CDR1 and CDR2 from the germline V gene are DFQATT and SNEGSKA (reference sequence). This CDR3 is 15 amino acids long. V lost 3 bases to trimming and J lost 5 bases; unmatched junction nucleotides: 10.